The next 2 T cell receptor beta chains were all read from a single sample in a study of T cells in Graves' hyperthyroidism and ophthalmopathy. Amplified regions were TCR beta CDR3 sequences from RNA transcripts. The TCR CDR3 first-round RT-PCR relied on the HTBI primer set. One entry per CDR3 protein, called by TCRdb with MiXCR from the multiplex PCR reads. This sample has 550,000 to 650,000 distinct CDR3 sequences, with approximately 15% found just once. The sample consisted of blood. All receptors come from a woman aged 40 to 50 with Graves' hyperthyroidism.

This CDR3 is CASIYSGTDTEAFF. DNA of the CDR3: TGTGCCAGCATATACAGTGGAACGGACACTGAAGCTTTCTTT. The V call is TRBV6-2 or TRBV6-3, the J call TRBJ1-1, with D unresolved. CDR3 length equals 14 residues. Germline assignment: CDR1 MNHEY and CDR2 SVGEGT. V was pared by 7 bases and J by 3 bases, with 15 bases between.

The chain has TRBV4-1 and TRBJ2-7; D is uncertain. This CDR3 has 14 amino acids. The V gene lost 0 bases and the J gene lost 9 bases, with 15 bases spanning the gap. Germline-derived CDR1 and CDR2 are MGHRA and YSYEKL. The CDR3 nucleotides read TGCGCCAGCAGCCAAGATACGACCCTACGAGGGCAGTACTTC. This translates into CASSQDTTLRGQYF.